These 3 T cell receptor beta chains originate from one sample sequenced in a study of blood T cell repertoires in COVID-19. Some clones are missing from TCRdb's copy, which holds only in-frame ones; the method was immunoSEQ multiplex PCR. The data show roughly 340,000 clones, around 87% seen once. The sequenced sample was PBMCs or T cells enriched from blood (not recorded which). These receptor sequences come from a man between 18 and 29 years old who had recovered from COVID-19.

This clone occurred a few times. V usage is TRBV7-8 and J usage is TRBJ2-1; 11 bases fit TRBD2. Unmatched junction bases numbered 11, after V lost 4 bases and J lost 0 bases. This CDR3 is 19 amino acids long. Germline CDR1 SGHVS, CDR2 FQNEAQ. The CDR3 DNA reads TGTGCCAGCAGCTGGACTAGCGGGCAATGGGGGTACTCCTACAATGAGCAGTTCTTC. It yields the protein CASSWTSGQWGYSYNEQFF.

The CDR3 is CASSQNGEWDGYTF. The CDR3 DNA is TGTGCCAGCAGCCAAAACGGGGAGTGGGATGGCTACACCTTC. The chain employs TRBV28 and TRBJ1-2; the D is unclear. Germline CDR1 reads MDHEN; CDR2 reads SYDVKM. CDR3 length: 14 residues. Deletions cut 6 bases from V and 6 bases from J, with 17 bases between.

The rearrangement joins TRBV4-1 to TRBJ2-1, with 12 bases aligning to TRBD1. The CDR3 length is 20 residues. V lost 3 bases and J lost 2; bases outside the gene matches: 14. Germline V lookup: CDR1 MGHRA, CDR2 YSYEKL. The CDR3 bases are TGCGCCAGCAGCCATCTTCCGGGGACAGGGGGCCGATCCACCTACAATGAGCAGTTCTTC. Protein: CASSHLPGTGGRSTYNEQFF.